Detailed here is one T cell receptor (beta chain). The antigen is undetermined. The assay was immunoSEQ multiplex PCR, and TCRdb's table has in-frame clones only and misses some. The sample carries over 45,000 clones, around nine tenths recorded once. The data stem from a study of graft-versus-host responses after intestinal transplantation. Study background: Recipients had multivisceral, liver-intestinal, or isolated intestinal transplants. All recipients were given anti-thymocyte globulin induction, and tacrolimus and steroids were then administered for three to four years. General observations from the study: High graft-versus-host to host-versus-graft T cell clonal ratios marked allografts of patients with graft-donor macrochimerism. The authors found GvH clones in recipient marrow, some appearing first in ileum or blood.

This CDR3 comprises 15 residues. The germline gives CDR1 SGHTA, CDR2 FQGTGA. V dropped 6 bases and J dropped 4 bases, with 17 bases sitting between them. Sequenced here: PBMCs, sampled 26 days after transplant. The sequence was collected from a human patient who received an intestinal transplant, so some T cells may come from the graft donor. The rearrangement links TRBV7-3 to TRBJ2-3; D is possibly TRBD1 (5 bases). CDR3 sequence: CASSLGAPDPDTQYF. The CDR3 DNA is TGTGCCAGCAGTTTAGGGGCGCCCGACCCAGATACGCAGTATTTT. Filled out from reference TRBV7-3 and TRBJ2-3, the complete variable domain reads GAGVSQTPSNKVTEKGKYVELRCDPISGHTALYWYRQSLGQGPEFLIYFQGTGAADDSGLPNDRFFAVRPEGSVSTLKIQRTERGDSAVYLCASSLGAPDPDTQYFGPGTRLTVL.